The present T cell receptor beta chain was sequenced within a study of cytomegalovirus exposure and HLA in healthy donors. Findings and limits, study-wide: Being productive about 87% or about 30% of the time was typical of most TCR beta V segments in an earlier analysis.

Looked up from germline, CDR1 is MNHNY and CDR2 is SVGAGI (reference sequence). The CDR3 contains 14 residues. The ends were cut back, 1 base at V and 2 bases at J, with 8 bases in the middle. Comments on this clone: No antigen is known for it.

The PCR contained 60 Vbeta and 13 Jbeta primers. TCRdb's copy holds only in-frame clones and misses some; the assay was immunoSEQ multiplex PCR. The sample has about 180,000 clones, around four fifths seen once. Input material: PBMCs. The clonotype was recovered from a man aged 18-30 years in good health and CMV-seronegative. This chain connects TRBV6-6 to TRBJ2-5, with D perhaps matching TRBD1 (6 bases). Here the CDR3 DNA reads TGTGCCAGCAGTTACTTGGGACAACAAGAGACCCAGTACTTC. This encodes CASSYLGQQETQYF.